Listed here are 15 T cell receptor beta chains from one sample, sequenced in a study of blood T cell repertoires in COVID-19. Sequencing was performed with immunoSEQ multiplex PCR; in TCRdb, only in-frame clones are kept and a portion is missing. The table has 250,000 to 300,000 clones, more than 70% seen once; the top ten hold 5% to 6%. Sequences were obtained from peripheral blood. These receptors were obtained from an elderly man with acute or convalescent COVID-19.

This clone showed up just once. The chain is built from TRBV20-1 and TRBJ1-6; D might be TRBD1 (6 bases). The CDR3 has 15 residues. Germline values: CDR1 DFQATT, CDR2 SNEGSKA (reference sequence). The V end was cut by 6 bases, the J end by 4 bases, with 16 bases between. The CDR3 DNA follows: TGCAGTGCGAGTCCCTCAGGGGTTTATAATTCACCCCTCCACTTT. Protein: CSASPSGVYNSPLHF.

This clone was found a few times. The chain has TRBV29-1 and TRBJ2-1; 9 nucleotides agree with TRBD1. With V trimmed by 7 bases and J by 5 bases, 18 bases remained unmatched. From germline, CDR1 is SQVTM and CDR2 ANQGSEA. The CDR3 sequence is 17 residues long. CDR3 protein: CSASPYLMDRGNNEQFF. CDR3 DNA: TGCAGCGCCTCCCCCTACTTAATGGACAGGGGAAACAATGAGCAGTTCTTC.

The rearrangement joins TRBV28 to TRBJ1-1; weak D call: TRBD1 (5 bases). V lost 9 bases, J lost 1 base, and 12 bases lay in between. This CDR3 is 13 amino acids long. Germline loops: CDR1 MDHEN, CDR2 SYDVKM. CDR3 sequence: CASTRQSNTEAFF. CDR3 sequence (DNA): TGTGCCAGTACTCGACAGTCGAACACTGAAGCTTTCTTT.

This chain's CDR3 is CASSYDRDRNTIYF. The CDR3 DNA reads TGTGCCAGCAGTTACGACAGGGATAGAAACACCATATATTTT. The chain has TRBV6-5 and TRBJ1-3; 7 positions agree with TRBD1. This CDR3 contains 14 residues. V lost 2 bases, J lost 5 bases, and 3 bases stayed unmatched. Germline V gene data show CDR1 as MNHEY and CDR2 as SVGAGI.

There are a few counts of this clone. CDR3 sequence: CASSTPTSGRTDTQYF. DNA for the CDR3: TGTGCCAGCAGCACCCCAACTAGCGGGCGCACAGATACGCAGTATTTT. The chain carries TRBV7-2 and TRBJ2-3; 9 bases are shared with TRBD2. The CDR3 is made up of 16 amino acids. The junction had 7 bases not matched to a gene; V was cut back by 5 bases and J by 1 base. Germline V lookup: CDR1 SGHTA, CDR2 FQGNSA.

This rearrangement joins TRBV5-5 to TRBJ1-5, with D perhaps matching TRBD1 (6 bases). Germline CDR1 is SGHKS and CDR2 is YYEKEE (reference sequence). This CDR3 comprises 14 residues. V was shortened by 4 bases and J by 1 base, with 9 bases between the two germline ends. CDR3 residues: CASSLGQSNQPQHF. The CDR3 nucleotides are TGTGCCAGCAGCCTAGGACAGAGCAATCAGCCCCAGCATTTT.

This clone was observed a handful of times. Written as DNA, the CDR3 is TGTGCCAGTAGTGTCCAGGGGTCCCTCCGCAATCAGCCCCAGCATTTT. It translates to CASSVQGSLRNQPQHF. This chain uses TRBV19 with TRBJ1-5, with D maybe TRBD1 (6 bases). Trimming took off 5 bases at V and 2 bases at J, with 16 bases between the two ends. Germline assignment: CDR1 LNHDA and CDR2 SQIVND (reference sequence). The CDR3 length is 16 residues.

The sample holds one count of this clone. This sequence joins TRBV19 and TRBJ1-5; TRBD1 matches 9 bases. The CDR3 covers 16 residues. Germline lookup yields CDR1 LNHDA and CDR2 SQIVND (reference sequence). V lost 8 bases and J lost 0; bases outside the gene matches: 8. The CDR3 coding sequence is TGTGCCAGTCAAACCGGGACAGGGTATAGCAATCAGCCCCAGCATTTT. Translation gives CASQTGTGYSNQPQHF.

This chain's CDR3 is CASSMGATGSLEQYF. The CDR3 region has the DNA TGTGCCAGCAGCATGGGGGCCACAGGGTCACTCGAGCAGTACTTC. The chain couples TRBV11-2 to TRBJ2-7; D is possibly TRBD1 (6 bases). The CDR3 consists of 15 residues. CDR1 is SGHAT, CDR2 FQNNGV, per germline. Trimming took off 5 bases at V and 6 bases at J, with 20 bases between the two ends.

This chain uses TRBV5-1 with TRBJ1-1; D ambiguous. CDR1 SGHRS and CDR2 YFSETQ come from the germline V gene. V lost 2 bases and J 4 bases, leaving 15 bases between the germline ends. The CDR3 runs 15 residues. This CDR3 is CASSLSLGLGTEAFF. The CDR3 bases are TGCGCCAGCAGCTTATCTCTCGGGTTGGGCACTGAAGCTTTCTTT.

This sequence joins TRBV5-1 and TRBJ2-7, with unresolved D. V lost 2 bases, J lost 3 bases, and 15 bases lay in between. CDR1 is SGHRS, CDR2 YFSETQ, per germline. This CDR3 region has 15 residues. The CDR3, as DNA: TGCGCCAGCAGCTTCCGCAGTGCTCTTAACTACGAGCAGTACTTC. This encodes CASSFRSALNYEQYF.

The chain combines TRBV7-9 with TRBJ2-1, with 12 bases identical to TRBD2. The junction had 11 bases not matched to a gene; V was cut back by 3 bases and J by 8 bases. The CDR3 loop spans 17 amino acids. CDR1 is SEHNR, CDR2 FQNEAQ, per germline (reference sequence). For the CDR3, the DNA is TGTGCCAGCAGCTTCTCTAGCGGGGGGGTTCACCGTTATGAGCAGTTCTTC. Protein product: CASSFSSGGVHRYEQFF.

The chain joins TRBV7-3 to TRBJ1-2, with D unresolved. Trimming pared 4 bases from V and 4 bases from J, leaving 16 bases between. Germline CDR1 and CDR2: SGHTA and FQGTGA. The CDR3 runs to 15 residues. The CDR3 region has the DNA TGTGCCAGCAGCTCCACCCCCGGGAAGGCCTATGGCTACACCTTC. The encoded protein is CASSSTPGKAYGYTF.

The chain has TRBV19 and TRBJ2-7; TRBD2 aligns across 13 bases. The CDR3 contains 16 residues. V gave up 5 bases and J gave up 0 bases; unmatched junction bases: 4. The V gene's germline CDR1 is LNHDA and CDR2 SQIVND (reference sequence). DNA for the CDR3: TGTGCCAGTAGTCGCGGGACTAGCGGGGTCTCCTACGAGCAGTACTTC. Amino acids: CASSRGTSGVSYEQYF.

V and J are TRBV27 and TRBJ1-1, with D tentatively TRBD1 (6 bases). Germline V lookup: CDR1 MNHEY, CDR2 SMNVEV (reference sequence). This CDR3 comprises 15 residues. V dropped 8 bases and J dropped 0 bases, with 16 bases sitting between them. The CDR3 reads CASGNVDRLNTEAFF. The CDR3 DNA reads as TGTGCCAGCGGAAATGTGGACAGATTGAACACTGAAGCTTTCTTT.